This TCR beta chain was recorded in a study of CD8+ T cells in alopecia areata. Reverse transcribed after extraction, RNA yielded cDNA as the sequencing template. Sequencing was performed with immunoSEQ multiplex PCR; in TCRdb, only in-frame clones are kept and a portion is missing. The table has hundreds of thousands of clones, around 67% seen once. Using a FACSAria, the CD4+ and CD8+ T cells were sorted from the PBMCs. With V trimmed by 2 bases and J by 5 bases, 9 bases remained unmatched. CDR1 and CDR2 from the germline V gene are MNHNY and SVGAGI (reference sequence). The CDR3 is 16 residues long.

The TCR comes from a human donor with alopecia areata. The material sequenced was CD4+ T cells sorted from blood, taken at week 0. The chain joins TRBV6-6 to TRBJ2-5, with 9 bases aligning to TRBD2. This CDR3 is CASSYRAGGPMETQYF. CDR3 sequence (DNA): TGTGCCAGCAGTTACCGGGCGGGGGGGCCAATGGAGACCCAGTACTTC.